These 9 T cell receptor beta chains came from one sample sequenced in a study of immune evolution from preneoplasia to lung adenocarcinoma. Some clones are missing from TCRdb's copy, which holds only in-frame ones; the method was immunoSEQ multiplex PCR. Of some 9,100 clones listed, roughly 80% were seen once; the top ten hold about 9%. Source material: FFPE minimally invasive lung adenocarcinoma tissue. The receptor source for this set is an older donor with lung adenocarcinoma.

This clone was detected a few times. The V gene is TRBV28, the J gene TRBJ1-4, with TRBD1 as a possible D gene (5 bases). Trimming removed 5 bases from V and 3 bases from J, with 28 bases in between. Germline V gene lookup returns CDR1 MDHEN and CDR2 SYDVKM. This CDR3 is built from 20 residues. CDR3 coding DNA: TGTGCCAGCAGTACGGAAAAACTTGCCGGGACGGAGTATTCTAATGAAAAACTGTTTTTT. Protein product: CASSTEKLAGTEYSNEKLFF.

The J gene is TRBJ2-1, the V gene TRBV5-1; TRBD2 aligns across 7 bases. J gave up 1 base and V 5 bases, and 6 bases lay outside the gene matches. The germline V gene has CDR1 SGHRS and CDR2 YFSETQ. This CDR3 comprises 15 residues. In nucleotides, the CDR3 is TGCGCCAGCAGGTCGCTAGCGGTATCCTACAATGAGCAGTTCTTC. Amino acid sequence: CASRSLAVSYNEQFF.

The chain couples TRBV10-1 to TRBJ2-2; 11 nucleotides line up with TRBD2. V shed 3 bases and J 0 bases; nucleotides not matched to a gene: 3. Germline CDR1 is WNHNN and CDR2 is SYGVQD (reference sequence). The CDR3 length is 17 residues. The CDR3 sequence is CASSDVGLAANTGELFF. DNA for the CDR3: TGCGCCAGCAGTGACGTGGGACTAGCGGCGAACACCGGGGAGCTGTTTTTT.

This rearrangement joins TRBV30 to TRBJ1-6, with 8 bases matching TRBD1. V lost 5 bases and J lost 0; bases outside the gene matches: 3. CDR3 length: 15 residues. CDR1 is GTSNPN and CDR2 is SVGIG in the germline V gene (reference sequence). DNA of the CDR3: TGTGCCTGGCGGACAGGGAGCTCCTATAATTCACCCCTCCACTTT. Translated: CAWRTGSSYNSPLHF.

V usage is TRBV5-1 and J usage is TRBJ2-2; TRBD1 aligns across 11 bases. CDR1 is SGHRS and CDR2 is YFSETQ in the germline V gene. This CDR3 spans 15 amino acids. V shed 4 bases, J shed 5 bases, and the junction held 4 bases outside the gene matches. The CDR3 DNA reads as TGCGCCAGCAGCCCGGGACAGGGGGGTACCGGGGAGCTGTTTTTT. Translated, it gives CASSPGQGGTGELFF.

This clone appeared once. The chain links TRBV29-1 to TRBJ2-7; D unclear. Looked up from germline, CDR1 is SQVTM and CDR2 is ANQGSEA. This CDR3 is built from 11 residues. V lost 2 bases, J lost 3 bases, and 5 bases lay in between. CDR3 loop: CSVELGYEQYF. In nucleotides, the CDR3 is TGCAGCGTTGAACTTGGCTACGAGCAGTACTTC.

J is TRBJ1-5 and V is TRBV19, with D possibly being TRBD1 (5 bases). The germline V gene has CDR1 LNHDA and CDR2 SQIVND (reference sequence). This CDR3 comprises 15 residues. Trimming removed 3 bases at V and 4 bases at J, with 13 bases between. In nucleotides, the CDR3 is TGTGCCAGTAGTATCGGGACGGTCCCAAATCAGCCCCAGCATTTT. It specifies CASSIGTVPNQPQHF.

V is TRBV7-2 and J is TRBJ2-2; 7 bases are shared with TRBD2. The CDR3 is 15 amino acids. Germline V gives CDR1 SGHTA, CDR2 FQGNSA. V was pared by 4 bases and J by 7 bases, with 9 bases of the junction left unmatched. CDR3 in amino acids: CASSSSQGGFGELFF. The CDR3 DNA reads TGTGCCAGCAGCTCCAGCCAGGGAGGGTTCGGGGAGCTGTTTTTT.

The chain carries TRBV29-1 and TRBJ1-2, with a tentative D call TRBD1 (6 bases). CDR1 and CDR2 (germline): SQVTM, ANQGSEA. The V and J ends lost 6 bases and 3 bases respectively, with 17 bases between them. The CDR3 spans 14 residues. The CDR3 reads CSVRLTGLDYGYTF. The CDR3 region has the DNA TGCAGCGTGAGACTTACAGGGCTTGACTATGGCTACACCTTC.